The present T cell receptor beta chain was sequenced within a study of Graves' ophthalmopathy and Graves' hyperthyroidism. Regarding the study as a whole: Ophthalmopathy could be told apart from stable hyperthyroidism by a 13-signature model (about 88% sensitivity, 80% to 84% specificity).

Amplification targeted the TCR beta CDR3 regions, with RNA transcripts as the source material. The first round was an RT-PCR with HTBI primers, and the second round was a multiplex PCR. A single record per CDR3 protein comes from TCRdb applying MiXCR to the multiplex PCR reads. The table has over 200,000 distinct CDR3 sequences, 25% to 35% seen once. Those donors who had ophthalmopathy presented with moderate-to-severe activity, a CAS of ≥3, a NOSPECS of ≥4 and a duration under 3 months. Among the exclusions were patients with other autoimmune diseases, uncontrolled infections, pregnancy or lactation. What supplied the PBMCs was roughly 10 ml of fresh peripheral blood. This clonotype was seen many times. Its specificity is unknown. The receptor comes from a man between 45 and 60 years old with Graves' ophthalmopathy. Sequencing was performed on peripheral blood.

The CDR3 protein is CASSLAGLAGFYEQYF. The CDR3 DNA sequence: TGTGCCAGCAGCTTAGCCGGACTAGCGGGGTTTTACGAGCAGTACTTC. This sequence joins TRBV7-8 and TRBJ2-7, with TRBD2 identical over 12 bases. J lost 4 bases, V lost 0 bases, and 4 bases had no gene match. Germline CDR1 reads SGHVS; CDR2 reads FQNEAQ. This CDR3 comprises 16 residues.